This TCR beta chain was observed in a study of neoadjuvant anti-PD-1 for oral cavity cancer. Study details: Non-progressing patients received a fourth nivolumab dose near day 43, then surgery on days 50-56. Whole-study findings and limits: Pretreatment Treg/Th17 ratio correlated inversely with post-treatment tumor clonality.

This sample's time point: after neoadjuvant nivolumab, at surgical resection. Analysis of PBMCs was direct, with no culture step. Concerning this clone itself: Its target is not known.

Profiling relied on immunoSEQ multiplex PCR, and the TCRdb table lists in-frame clones only, not all of them. The sample yields some 8,000 clones, 65% to 75% seen once. The germline V gene has CDR1 GTSNPN and CDR2 SVGIG (reference sequence). V dropped 4 bases and J dropped 0; count of bases not matched to a gene: 5. The CDR3 contains 16 residues. The sequence was collected from a person aged 35-79 years with oral cavity squamous cell carcinoma. The rearrangement joins TRBV30 to TRBJ1-3; TRBD1 matches 11 bases. Material: PBMCs, obtained after nivolumab (anti-PD-1) treatment. In nucleotides, the CDR3 is TGTGCCTGGACCCCCGGGACAGGGGGCTCTGGAAACACCATATATTTT. Residues: CAWTPGTGGSGNTIYF.